A selection of T cell receptor beta chains follows, all from one sample in a study of blood T cell repertoires in COVID-19. Only in-frame clones appear in the TCRdb table, and some are missing; sequencing was by immunoSEQ multiplex PCR. The repertoire has roughly 150,000 clones, roughly 85% of them found once; the top ten carry about 2.9%. Sample: peripheral blood. These TCRs come from a man aged 50-59 years with acute or convalescent COVID-19. Both conserved end residues are part of each CDR3. Each record gives: clone size, V gene, J gene, D gene, CDR3 DNA, CDR3 protein. The D gene is left open where the match is weak. Not all rows give a size; the values are once, few, many and, for expanded clones, a class.

clone_size: once; v_call: TRBV6-5; j_call: TRBJ1-4; d_call: TRBD1; cdr3_nt: TGTGCCAGCAGTTACTCGACAGGGGCTACTAATGAAAAACTGTTTTTT; cdr3_aa: CASSYSTGATNEKLFF
clone_size: NA; v_call: TRBV15; j_call: TRBJ2-6; d_call: TRBD1; cdr3_nt: TGTGCCACCAGCAAAACCTCGGGGCAGGGGACAGCTGGGGCCAACGTCCTGACTTTC; cdr3_aa: CATSKTSGQGTAGANVLTF
clone_size: NA; v_call: TRBV6-5; j_call: TRBJ1-2; d_call: NA; cdr3_nt: TGTGCCAGCAGTTACGTAAGCGGTGGCTACACCTTC; cdr3_aa: CASSYVSGGYTF
clone_size: NA; v_call: TRBV6-2/TRBV6-3; j_call: TRBJ2-7; d_call: NA; cdr3_nt: TGTGCCAGCAGTTCAGACCGACTAGTAGCCTACGAGCAGTACTTC; cdr3_aa: CASSSDRLVAYEQYF
clone_size: NA; v_call: TRBV5-1; j_call: TRBJ2-7; d_call: TRBD1; cdr3_nt: TGCGCCAGCAGCTTCCAGGACAGGGCTTACGAGCAGTACTTC; cdr3_aa: CASSFQDRAYEQYF
clone_size: NA; v_call: TRBV3-1/TRBV3-2; j_call: TRBJ2-1; d_call: TRBD2; cdr3_nt: TGTGCCAGCAGCCATACGGAGCGGGATACCTACAATGAGCAGTTCTTC; cdr3_aa: CASSHTERDTYNEQFF
clone_size: NA; v_call: TRBV5-4; j_call: TRBJ2-7; d_call: NA; cdr3_nt: TGTGCCAGCAGCCACAGGGACTCCTACGAGCAGTACTTC; cdr3_aa: CASSHRDSYEQYF
clone_size: NA; v_call: TRBV29-1; j_call: TRBJ1-3; d_call: NA; cdr3_nt: TGCAGCGCCAAGGGGGGAAACACCATATATTTT; cdr3_aa: CSAKGGNTIYF
clone_size: NA; v_call: TRBV25-1; j_call: TRBJ2-2; d_call: NA; cdr3_nt: TGTGCCAGCAGTGAATATCGGGGGACGAACACCGGGGAGCTGTTTTTT; cdr3_aa: CASSEYRGTNTGELFF
clone_size: NA; v_call: TRBV10-3; j_call: TRBJ1-1; d_call: TRBD1; cdr3_nt: TGTGCCATCAGTGACTCAGACAGGGGGAGGGCTGAAGCTTTCTTT; cdr3_aa: CAISDSDRGRAEAFF
clone_size: NA; v_call: TRBV12-3/TRBV12-4; j_call: TRBJ1-2; d_call: NA; cdr3_nt: TGTGCCAGCAGTTTAGGGACAACCTATGGCTACACCTTC; cdr3_aa: CASSLGTTYGYTF
clone_size: NA; v_call: TRBV14; j_call: TRBJ2-5; d_call: NA; cdr3_nt: TGTGCCAGCAGCCAGCTCACGACTGGCCCCCCGGCGGGAGAGACCCAGTACTTC; cdr3_aa: CASSQLTTGPPAGETQYF
clone_size: NA; v_call: TRBV7-9; j_call: TRBJ2-3; d_call: NA; cdr3_nt: TGTGCCAGCAGCCAGCAGGGAGATACGCAGTATTTT; cdr3_aa: CASSQQGDTQYF
clone_size: once; v_call: TRBV7-8; j_call: TRBJ2-7; d_call: TRBD1; cdr3_nt: TGTGCCAGCAGCGGACAGGGGTGGCACGAGCAGTACTTC; cdr3_aa: CASSGQGWHEQYF
clone_size: few; v_call: TRBV19; j_call: TRBJ1-2; d_call: TRBD1; cdr3_nt: TGTGCCAGTAGTAACGGGGGACAGGACTATGGCTACACCTTC; cdr3_aa: CASSNGGQDYGYTF
clone_size: NA; v_call: TRBV30; j_call: TRBJ1-2; d_call: TRBD1; cdr3_nt: TGTGCCTGGGAAGGGACAGGAGACTATGGCTACACCTTC; cdr3_aa: CAWEGTGDYGYTF
clone_size: NA; v_call: TRBV18; j_call: TRBJ2-5; d_call: NA; cdr3_nt: TGTGCCAGCTCACCGGACAGACAAGAGACCCAGTACTTC; cdr3_aa: CASSPDRQETQYF
clone_size: NA; v_call: TRBV5-1; j_call: TRBJ2-5; d_call: NA; cdr3_nt: TGCGCCAGCAGCTTGAGCGTAGAGACCCAGTACTTC; cdr3_aa: CASSLSVETQYF
clone_size: NA; v_call: TRBV18; j_call: TRBJ2-5; d_call: NA; cdr3_nt: TGTGCCAGCTCACCATTTCTGCCGGAGCAAGAGACCCAGTACTTC; cdr3_aa: CASSPFLPEQETQYF
clone_size: few; v_call: TRBV28; j_call: TRBJ1-2; d_call: NA; cdr3_nt: TGTGCCAGCAGTTTCTCGAGTGGCTACACCTTC; cdr3_aa: CASSFSSGYTF
clone_size: NA; v_call: TRBV30; j_call: TRBJ2-7; d_call: NA; cdr3_nt: TGTGCCTGGAGTGTGCGTTTCTCCTACGAGCAGTACTTC; cdr3_aa: CAWSVRFSYEQYF